The rows below give T cell receptor beta chains drawn from one sample of a study of blood T cell repertoires in COVID-19. Only in-frame clones appear in the TCRdb table, and some are missing; sequencing was by immunoSEQ multiplex PCR. The table shows almost 90,000 clones, with about 90% occurring only once. The sequencing input was peripheral blood. These receptors were taken from a man in his late teens or twenties with COVID-19, enrolled during active disease. The CDR3 runs from the conserved cysteine through the conserved F or W. Fields, in order: CDR3 DNA, CDR3 protein, V gene, J gene, D gene, clone size. D genes are given only for firm matches. Clone size is stated in some rows and not others, as once, few, many or a class when expanded.

cdr3_nt: TGTGCCAGCAGCTCCGGGGACAGTCTCAACTATGGCTACACCTTC; cdr3_aa: CASSSGDSLNYGYTF; v_call: TRBV13; j_call: TRBJ1-2; d_call: TRBD1; clone_size: .
cdr3_nt: TGTGCCAGCAGTGAGCGGGAGATCTGGACAGATACGCAGTATTTT; cdr3_aa: CASSEREIWTDTQYF; v_call: TRBV25-1; j_call: TRBJ2-3; d_call: TRBD2; clone_size: .
cdr3_nt: TGTGCCGCCGGGACTGAAGCTTTCTTT; cdr3_aa: CAAGTEAFF; v_call: TRBV7-9; j_call: TRBJ1-1; d_call: .; clone_size: .
cdr3_nt: TGTGCCAGCAGGCTTGGAGGTTCACCCCTCCACTTT; cdr3_aa: CASRLGGSPLHF; v_call: TRBV27; j_call: TRBJ1-6; d_call: .; clone_size: .
cdr3_nt: TGTGCCAGCAGCTTAGTTCCTAATAGCAATCAGCCCCAGCATTTT; cdr3_aa: CASSLVPNSNQPQHF; v_call: TRBV7-2; j_call: TRBJ1-5; d_call: .; clone_size: .
cdr3_nt: TGTGCCAGCAGTTCGACAGGGGACCCCGTTAACTATGGCTACACCTTC; cdr3_aa: CASSSTGDPVNYGYTF; v_call: TRBV28; j_call: TRBJ1-2; d_call: TRBD1; clone_size: once
cdr3_nt: TGTGCCAGCTCAAGACTAGGAGAGACCCAGTACTTC; cdr3_aa: CASSRLGETQYF; v_call: TRBV18; j_call: TRBJ2-5; d_call: .; clone_size: .
cdr3_nt: TGTGCCAGCAGTCCGGCCAGGGGCAGACCCCTCCACTTT; cdr3_aa: CASSPARGRPLHF; v_call: TRBV27; j_call: TRBJ1-6; d_call: .; clone_size: .
cdr3_nt: TGTGCCAGCAGTTCCCGGGAGGGCCCGTCAGATACGCAGTATTTT; cdr3_aa: CASSSREGPSDTQYF; v_call: TRBV28; j_call: TRBJ2-3; d_call: TRBD2; clone_size: .
cdr3_nt: TGCGCCAGCAGCCAAGATCCCGCAGGCCTCGGATCTGGGGCCAACGTCCTGACTTTC; cdr3_aa: CASSQDPAGLGSGANVLTF; v_call: TRBV4-1; j_call: TRBJ2-6; d_call: .; clone_size: once
cdr3_nt: TGTGCCAGCAGTTTCCCTAAGGCCTTAGCGGGAGGTGCCCCAGATACGCAGTATTTT; cdr3_aa: CASSFPKALAGGAPDTQYF; v_call: TRBV28; j_call: TRBJ2-3; d_call: TRBD2; clone_size: .
cdr3_nt: TGTGCCAGCAGCTCTCGCGACAGGGCCTTATCTGGAAACACCATATATTTT; cdr3_aa: CASSSRDRALSGNTIYF; v_call: TRBV7-8; j_call: TRBJ1-3; d_call: TRBD1; clone_size: .
cdr3_nt: TGTGCCAGCCACAGACGGGGGGTATCCTACGAGCAGTACTTC; cdr3_aa: CASHRRGVSYEQYF; v_call: TRBV27; j_call: TRBJ2-7; d_call: TRBD2; clone_size: .
cdr3_nt: TGTGCCAGCAGTAGACAGGGGAGACAGCCCCAGCATTTT; cdr3_aa: CASSRQGRQPQHF; v_call: TRBV12-3/TRBV12-4; j_call: TRBJ1-5; d_call: TRBD1; clone_size: .
cdr3_nt: TGTGCCAGTAGCCCAGGGACAGGGGTCTACAATGAGCAGTTCTTC; cdr3_aa: CASSPGTGVYNEQFF; v_call: TRBV19; j_call: TRBJ2-1; d_call: TRBD1; clone_size: .
cdr3_nt: TGTGCCACCAGCAGAGACCGGACTAGCGGGTACTACAATGAGCAGTTCTTC; cdr3_aa: CATSRDRTSGYYNEQFF; v_call: TRBV15; j_call: TRBJ2-1; d_call: TRBD2; clone_size: .
cdr3_nt: TGTGCCAGCAGCTTAGGGCGGTCCTATGGAGGCTACACCTTC; cdr3_aa: CASSLGRSYGGYTF; v_call: TRBV13; j_call: TRBJ1-2; d_call: .; clone_size: .
cdr3_nt: TGTGCCAGCAGTTTTAGCGGGATCTCCTACGAGCAGTACTTC; cdr3_aa: CASSFSGISYEQYF; v_call: TRBV28; j_call: TRBJ2-7; d_call: TRBD2; clone_size: .
cdr3_nt: TGTGCCAGCACCCTAGCGGGAGGGAGGGGCACAGATACGCAGTATTTT; cdr3_aa: CASTLAGGRGTDTQYF; v_call: TRBV28; j_call: TRBJ2-3; d_call: TRBD2; clone_size: once
cdr3_nt: TGCGCCAGCAGCCAAGCTCGGCGGCAGCAAGGGCCCCAGCATTTT; cdr3_aa: CASSQARRQQGPQHF; v_call: TRBV4-3; j_call: TRBJ1-5; d_call: .; clone_size: .
cdr3_nt: TGTGCCAGCAGTTACCCGGACAGCTACGTCGGCTACACCTTC; cdr3_aa: CASSYPDSYVGYTF; v_call: TRBV6-2/TRBV6-3; j_call: TRBJ1-2; d_call: .; clone_size: .
cdr3_nt: TGTGCCAGCTCACCACCGGGACAGGGCAACTACGAGCAGTACTTC; cdr3_aa: CASSPPGQGNYEQYF; v_call: TRBV18; j_call: TRBJ2-7; d_call: TRBD1; clone_size: .
cdr3_nt: TGTGCCAGCAGTTCCCCGGGGACAGTAGATTCCTCCTACGAGCAGTACTTC; cdr3_aa: CASSSPGTVDSSYEQYF; v_call: TRBV28; j_call: TRBJ2-7; d_call: TRBD1; clone_size: .
cdr3_nt: TGTGCCAGCAGCCTGGGGACTAGCGGGAGTGGTACGCAGTATTTT; cdr3_aa: CASSLGTSGSGTQYF; v_call: TRBV7-8; j_call: TRBJ2-3; d_call: TRBD2; clone_size: .
cdr3_nt: TGTGCCAGCAGCTTAGGACTGGGTGCAGATACGCAGTATTTT; cdr3_aa: CASSLGLGADTQYF; v_call: TRBV11-1; j_call: TRBJ2-3; d_call: .; clone_size: .
cdr3_nt: TGTGCCAGCAGCCGGGACAGGGGGCTACTCACTGAAGCTTTCTTT; cdr3_aa: CASSRDRGLLTEAFF; v_call: TRBV11-2; j_call: TRBJ1-1; d_call: TRBD1; clone_size: .
cdr3_nt: TGTGCCACCAGCAGAGATCCCGATCCGGTCCTCACAGATACGCAGTATTTT; cdr3_aa: CATSRDPDPVLTDTQYF; v_call: TRBV15; j_call: TRBJ2-3; d_call: .; clone_size: .
cdr3_nt: TGTGCCAGCAGTGAGATGGGACAGGGGTTGAGTGAGCAGTTCTTC; cdr3_aa: CASSEMGQGLSEQFF; v_call: TRBV6-1; j_call: TRBJ2-1; d_call: TRBD1; clone_size: .
cdr3_nt: TGTGCCACCAGTGATTCAAGGACAGGGGGCCACGAGCAGTACTTC; cdr3_aa: CATSDSRTGGHEQYF; v_call: TRBV24-1; j_call: TRBJ2-7; d_call: TRBD1; clone_size: .
cdr3_nt: TGCAGCGTTGAAGAAAGGGGCGGCTACACCTTC; cdr3_aa: CSVEERGGYTF; v_call: TRBV29-1; j_call: TRBJ1-2; d_call: .; clone_size: once
cdr3_nt: TGTGCCAGCAGCGGAACGGGACGCCAGGGGCAAGAGACCCAGTACTTC; cdr3_aa: CASSGTGRQGQETQYF; v_call: TRBV5-6; j_call: TRBJ2-5; d_call: .; clone_size: .
cdr3_nt: TGTGCCAGCAGCCACACTGGAAACACCATATATTTT; cdr3_aa: CASSHTGNTIYF; v_call: TRBV3-1/TRBV3-2; j_call: TRBJ1-3; d_call: .; clone_size: few
cdr3_nt: TGTGCCAGCAGTTTTGTAGCTGGAACAGATACGCAGTATTTT; cdr3_aa: CASSFVAGTDTQYF; v_call: TRBV28; j_call: TRBJ2-3; d_call: .; clone_size: .
cdr3_nt: TGTGCCAGCAGCACCCCCGGGACTCCGACTGGCTACACCTTC; cdr3_aa: CASSTPGTPTGYTF; v_call: TRBV5-4; j_call: TRBJ1-2; d_call: .; clone_size: .
cdr3_nt: TGTGCCAGCAGCTTGGCCTCCGGGGGCAAAAACATTCAGTACTTC; cdr3_aa: CASSLASGGKNIQYF; v_call: TRBV5-6; j_call: TRBJ2-4; d_call: .; clone_size: .
cdr3_nt: TGTGCCAGCAGCCTGACTCTCGGGACTCCCTACGAGCAGTACTTC; cdr3_aa: CASSLTLGTPYEQYF; v_call: TRBV3-1/TRBV3-2; j_call: TRBJ2-7; d_call: .; clone_size: .